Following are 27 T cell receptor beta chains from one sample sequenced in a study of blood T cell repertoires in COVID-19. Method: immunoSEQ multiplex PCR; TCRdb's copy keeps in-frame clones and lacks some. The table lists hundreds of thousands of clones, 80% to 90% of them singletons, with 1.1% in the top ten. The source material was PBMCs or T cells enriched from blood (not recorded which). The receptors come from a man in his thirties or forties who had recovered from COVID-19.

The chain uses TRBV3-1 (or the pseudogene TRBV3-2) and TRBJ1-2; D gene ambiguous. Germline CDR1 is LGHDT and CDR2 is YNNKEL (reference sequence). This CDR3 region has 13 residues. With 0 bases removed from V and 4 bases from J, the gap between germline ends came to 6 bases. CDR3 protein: CASSQDYSYGYTF. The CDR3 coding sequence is TGTGCCAGCAGCCAAGATTACAGCTATGGCTACACCTTC.

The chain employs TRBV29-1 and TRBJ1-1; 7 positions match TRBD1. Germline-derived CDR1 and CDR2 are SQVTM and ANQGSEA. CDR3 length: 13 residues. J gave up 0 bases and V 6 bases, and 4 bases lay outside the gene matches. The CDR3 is CSVSGTVNTEAFF. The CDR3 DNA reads TGCAGCGTCTCCGGGACAGTGAACACTGAAGCTTTCTTT. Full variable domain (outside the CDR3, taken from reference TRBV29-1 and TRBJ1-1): SAVISQKPSRDICQRGTSLTIQCQVDSQVTMMFWYRQQPGQSLTLIATANQGSEATYESGFVIDKFPISRPNLTFSTLTVSNMSPEDSSIYLCSVSGTVNTEAFFGQGTRLTVV.

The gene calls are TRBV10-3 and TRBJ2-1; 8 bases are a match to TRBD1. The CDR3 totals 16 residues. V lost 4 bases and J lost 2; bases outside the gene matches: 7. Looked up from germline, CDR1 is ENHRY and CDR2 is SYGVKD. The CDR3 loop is CAISGPVDRAYNEQFF. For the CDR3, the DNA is TGTGCCATCAGTGGCCCGGTGGACAGGGCCTACAATGAGCAGTTCTTC.

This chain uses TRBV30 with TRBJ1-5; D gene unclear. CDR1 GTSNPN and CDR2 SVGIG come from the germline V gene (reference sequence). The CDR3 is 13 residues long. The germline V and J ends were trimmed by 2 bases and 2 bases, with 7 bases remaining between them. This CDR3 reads CAWSPLGNQPQHF. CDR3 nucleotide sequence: TGTGCCTGGAGTCCCCTAGGCAATCAGCCCCAGCATTTT.

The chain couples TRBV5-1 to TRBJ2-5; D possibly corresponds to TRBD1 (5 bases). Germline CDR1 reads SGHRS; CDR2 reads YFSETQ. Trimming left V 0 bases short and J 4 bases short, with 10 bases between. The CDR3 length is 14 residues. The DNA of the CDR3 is TGCGCCAGCAGCTTGGAGGCAGGGTTAGAGACCCAGTACTTC. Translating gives CASSLEAGLETQYF.

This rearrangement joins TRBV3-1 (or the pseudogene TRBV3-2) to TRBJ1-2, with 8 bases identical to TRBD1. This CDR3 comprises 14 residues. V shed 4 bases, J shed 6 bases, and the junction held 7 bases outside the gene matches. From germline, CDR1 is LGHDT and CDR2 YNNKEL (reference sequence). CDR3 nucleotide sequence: TGTGCCAGCAGCCTACAGGGGGATTTCGATGGCTACACCTTC. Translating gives CASSLQGDFDGYTF.

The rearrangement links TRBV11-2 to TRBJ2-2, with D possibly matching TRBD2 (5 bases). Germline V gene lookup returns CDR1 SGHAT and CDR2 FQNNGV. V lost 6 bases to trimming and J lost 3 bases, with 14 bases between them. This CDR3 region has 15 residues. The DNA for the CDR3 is TGTGCCAGCAGGGGGTCGATAGCGCACACCGGGGAGCTGTTTTTT. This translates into CASRGSIAHTGELFF. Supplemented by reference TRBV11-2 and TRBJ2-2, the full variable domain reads EAGVAQSPRYKIIEKRQSVAFWCNPISGHATLYWYQQILGQGPKLLIQFQNNGVVDDSQLPKDRFSAERLKGVDSTLKIQPAKLEDSAVYLCASRGSIAHTGELFFGEGSRLTVL.

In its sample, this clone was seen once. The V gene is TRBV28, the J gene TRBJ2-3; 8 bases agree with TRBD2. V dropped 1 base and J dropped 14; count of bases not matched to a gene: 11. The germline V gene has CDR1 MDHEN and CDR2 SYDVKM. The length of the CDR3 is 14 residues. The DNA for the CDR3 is TGTGCCAGCAGTTTATCTCGGGGGGGAGCTGAAGGGTATTTT. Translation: CASSLSRGGAEGYF.

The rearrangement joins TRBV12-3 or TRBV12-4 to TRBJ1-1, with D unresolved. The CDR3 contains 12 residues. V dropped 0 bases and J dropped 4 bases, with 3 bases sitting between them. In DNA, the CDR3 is TGTGCCAGCAGTTTAGCCATCACTGAAGCTTTCTTT. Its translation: CASSLAITEAFF.

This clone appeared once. Here the CDR3 reads CASSPSGALAGGRDNEQFF. DNA for the CDR3: TGTGCCAGCTCACCCTCCGGAGCCCTAGCGGGAGGGCGGGACAATGAGCAGTTCTTC. The genes are TRBV18 and TRBJ2-1; 12 bases are shared with TRBD2. After removal of 3 bases from V and 5 bases from J, the junction contained 14 bases not matched to a gene. CDR3 length: 19 amino acids. From germline, CDR1 is KGHSH and CDR2 LQKENI.

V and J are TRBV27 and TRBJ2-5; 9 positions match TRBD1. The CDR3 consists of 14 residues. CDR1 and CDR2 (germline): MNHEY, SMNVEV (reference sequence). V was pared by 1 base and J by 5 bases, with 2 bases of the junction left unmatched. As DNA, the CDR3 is TGTGCCAGCAGTTTATTAGGACAGGGGGAGACCCAGTACTTC. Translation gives CASSLLGQGETQYF.

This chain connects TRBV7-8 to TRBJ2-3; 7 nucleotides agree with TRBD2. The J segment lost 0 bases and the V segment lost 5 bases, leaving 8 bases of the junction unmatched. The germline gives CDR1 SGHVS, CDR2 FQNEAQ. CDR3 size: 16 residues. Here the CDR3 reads CASSPRDYLSTDTQYF. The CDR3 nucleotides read TGTGCCAGCAGCCCCCGGGACTACCTTAGCACAGATACGCAGTATTTT.

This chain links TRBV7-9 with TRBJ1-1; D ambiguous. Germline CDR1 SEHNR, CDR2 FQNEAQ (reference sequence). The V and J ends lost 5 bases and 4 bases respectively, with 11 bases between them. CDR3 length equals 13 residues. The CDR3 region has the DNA TGTGCCAGCAGCCCGCCCGCGGCCACTGAAGCTTTCTTT. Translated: CASSPPAATEAFF.

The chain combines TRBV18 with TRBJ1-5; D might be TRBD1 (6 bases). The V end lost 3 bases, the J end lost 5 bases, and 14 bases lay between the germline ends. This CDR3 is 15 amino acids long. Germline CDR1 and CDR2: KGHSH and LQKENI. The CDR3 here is CASSPNQDSYQPQHF. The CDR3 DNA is TGTGCCAGCTCACCTAACCAGGACAGCTATCAGCCCCAGCATTTT.

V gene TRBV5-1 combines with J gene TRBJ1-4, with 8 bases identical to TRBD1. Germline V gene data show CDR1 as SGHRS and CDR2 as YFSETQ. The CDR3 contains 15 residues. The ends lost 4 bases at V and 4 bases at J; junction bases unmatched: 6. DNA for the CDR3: TGCGCCAGCAGCCAAGCTGGACAGGGTAATGAAAAACTGTTTTTT. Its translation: CASSQAGQGNEKLFF.

In nucleotides, the CDR3 is TGTGCCACCAGTGATACGGGTAGCAATCAGCCCCAGCATTTT. Its protein is CATSDTGSNQPQHF. J is TRBJ1-5 and V is TRBV24-1, with D hard to call. Trimming removed 3 bases at V and 0 bases at J, with 5 bases between. The length of the CDR3 is 14 residues. From germline, CDR1 is KGHDR and CDR2 SFDVKD.

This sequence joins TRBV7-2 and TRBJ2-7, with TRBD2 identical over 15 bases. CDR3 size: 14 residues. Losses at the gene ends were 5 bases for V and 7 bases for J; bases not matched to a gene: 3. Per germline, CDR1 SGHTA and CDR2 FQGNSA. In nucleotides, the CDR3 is TGTGCCAGCAGCCTCGGACTAGCGGGGGGGGAGCAGTACTTC. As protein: CASSLGLAGGEQYF. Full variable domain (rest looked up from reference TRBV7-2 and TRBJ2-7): GAGVSQSPSNKVTEKGKDVELRCDPISGHTALYWYRQSLGQGLEFLIYFQGNSAPDKSGLPSDRFSAERTGGSVSTLTIQRTQQEDSAVYLCASSLGLAGGEQYFGPGTRLTVT.

CDR3 nucleotide sequence: TGTGCCAGCTCCGACGGAGCTATGCCCTACACCTTC. Amino acid sequence: CASSDGAMPYTF. The gene calls are TRBV7-2 and TRBJ1-2; D gene uncertain. Trimming pared 8 bases from V and 10 bases from J, leaving 17 bases between. Per germline, CDR1 SGHTA and CDR2 FQGNSA. The CDR3 contains 12 residues.

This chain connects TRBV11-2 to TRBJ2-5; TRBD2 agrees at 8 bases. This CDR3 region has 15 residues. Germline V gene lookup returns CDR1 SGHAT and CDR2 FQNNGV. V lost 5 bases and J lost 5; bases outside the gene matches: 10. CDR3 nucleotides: TGTGCCAGCAGCCCCAGGACTAGCTACGGCGAGACCCAGTACTTC. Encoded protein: CASSPRTSYGETQYF.

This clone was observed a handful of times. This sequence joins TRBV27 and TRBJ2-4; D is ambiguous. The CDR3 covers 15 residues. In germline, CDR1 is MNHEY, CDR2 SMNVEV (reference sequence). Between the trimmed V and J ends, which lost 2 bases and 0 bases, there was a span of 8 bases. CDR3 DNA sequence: TGTGCCAGCAGTTTACGGTTGCTAGCCAAAAACATTCAGTACTTC. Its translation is CASSLRLLAKNIQYF.

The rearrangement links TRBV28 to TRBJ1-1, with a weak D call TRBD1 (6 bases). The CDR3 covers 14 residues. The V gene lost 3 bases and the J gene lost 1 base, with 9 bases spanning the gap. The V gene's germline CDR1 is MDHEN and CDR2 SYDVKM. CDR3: CASSFSGENTEAFF. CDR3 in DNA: TGTGCCAGCAGTTTCTCAGGGGAGAACACTGAAGCTTTCTTT.

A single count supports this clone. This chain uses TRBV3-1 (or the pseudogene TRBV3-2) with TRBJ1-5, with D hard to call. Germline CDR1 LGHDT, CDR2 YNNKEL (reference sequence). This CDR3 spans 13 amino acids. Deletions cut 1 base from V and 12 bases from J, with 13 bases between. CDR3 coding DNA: TGTGCCAGCAGCCAAGGGTTGCGGGAGCTCCAGCATTTT. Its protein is CASSQGLRELQHF.

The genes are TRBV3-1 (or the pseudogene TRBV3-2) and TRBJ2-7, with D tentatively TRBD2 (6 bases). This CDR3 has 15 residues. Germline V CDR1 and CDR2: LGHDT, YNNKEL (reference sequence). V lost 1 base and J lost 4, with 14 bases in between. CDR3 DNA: TGTGCCAGCAGCCAAGTATCTTGGGGAGGATACGAGCAGTACTTC. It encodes CASSQVSWGGYEQYF.

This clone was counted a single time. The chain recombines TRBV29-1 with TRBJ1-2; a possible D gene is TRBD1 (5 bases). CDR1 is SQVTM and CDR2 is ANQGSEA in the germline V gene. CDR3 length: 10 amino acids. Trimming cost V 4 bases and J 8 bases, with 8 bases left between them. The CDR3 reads CSVGQQGYTF. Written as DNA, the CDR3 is TGCAGCGTTGGACAGCAGGGCTACACCTTC.

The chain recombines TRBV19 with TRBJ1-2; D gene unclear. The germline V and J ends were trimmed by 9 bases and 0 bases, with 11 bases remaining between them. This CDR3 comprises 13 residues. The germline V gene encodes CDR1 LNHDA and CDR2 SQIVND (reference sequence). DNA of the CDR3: TGTGCCAGCGAGTACGTAGCTAACTATGGCTACACCTTC. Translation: CASEYVANYGYTF. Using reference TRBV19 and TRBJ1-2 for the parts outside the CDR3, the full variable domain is DGGITQSPKYLFRKEGQNVTLSCEQNLNHDAMYWYRQDPGQGLRLIYYSQIVNDFQKGDIAEGYSVSREKKESFPLTVTSAQKNPTAFYLCASEYVANYGYTFGSGTRLTVV.

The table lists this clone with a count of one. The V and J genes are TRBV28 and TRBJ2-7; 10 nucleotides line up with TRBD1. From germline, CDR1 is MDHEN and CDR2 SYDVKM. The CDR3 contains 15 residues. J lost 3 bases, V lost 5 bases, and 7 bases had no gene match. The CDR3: CASSGAGTGDYEQYF. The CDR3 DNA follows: TGTGCCAGCAGTGGAGCCGGGACAGGGGACTACGAGCAGTACTTC.

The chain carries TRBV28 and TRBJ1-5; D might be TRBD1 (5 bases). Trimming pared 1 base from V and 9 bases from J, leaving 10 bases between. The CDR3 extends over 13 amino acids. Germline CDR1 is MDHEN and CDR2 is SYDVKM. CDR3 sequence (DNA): TGTGCCAGCAGTTTATCGGGGGATCGGCCCCAGCATTTT. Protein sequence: CASSLSGDRPQHF.